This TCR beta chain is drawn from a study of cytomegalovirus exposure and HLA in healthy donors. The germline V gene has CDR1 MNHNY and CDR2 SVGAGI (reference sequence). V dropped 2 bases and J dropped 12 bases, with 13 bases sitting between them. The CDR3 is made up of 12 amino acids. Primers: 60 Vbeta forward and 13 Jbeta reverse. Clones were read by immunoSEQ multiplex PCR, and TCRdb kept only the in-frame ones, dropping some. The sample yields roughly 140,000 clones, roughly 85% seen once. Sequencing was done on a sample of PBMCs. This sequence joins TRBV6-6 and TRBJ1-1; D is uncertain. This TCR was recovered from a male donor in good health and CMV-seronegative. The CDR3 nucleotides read TGTGCCAGCAGTTACCCTACAAGCGAGTCTTTCTTT. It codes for CASSYPTSESFF.